The following is a T cell receptor beta chain sequence with its context. Antigen specificity is unknown. Each sample's TCRbeta library yielded on average about 41,000 productive templates. Repertoires were generated with immunoSEQ multiplex PCR, while TCRdb's copy carries only in-frame clones and drops some. The data contain 9,500 to 13,000 clones, more than 75% of them seen just once; the ten biggest clones take up around two fifths. This sample was taken from a study of STAT3 mutations in large granular lymphocyte leukemia. Study summary: Immunosuppressive therapy was given to more than half of T-LGLL patients.

General study findings and limits: TCR clonotype switching after therapy occurred in about 30% of the 18 patients. Every T-LGLL patient had at least one immunodominant TCRbeta clonotype. Some patients had persisting codominant clonotypes that could mask small clones.

This receptor was identified in a man aged 55 to 69 with T-cell large granular lymphocyte leukemia. Some clones in this sample may be carry-over from other donors' samples. Specimen: peripheral blood mononuclear cells.

The CDR3 sequence: CASSVENRESEQYF. DNA of the CDR3: TGCGCCAGCAGCGTAGAAAACAGGGAATCCGAGCAGTACTTC. V gene TRBV5-1 combines with J gene TRBJ2-7, with D possibly matching TRBD1 (6 bases). The germline CDR1 and CDR2 sequences are SGHRS and YFSETQ. With 4 bases removed from V and 6 bases from J, the gap between germline ends came to 17 bases. This CDR3 spans 14 amino acids.